The 32 T cell receptor beta chains listed next were all sequenced from one sample in a study of beta chain features in type 1 diabetes. The investigators reverse transcribed all of the isolated RNA, so they sequenced expressed TCRB transcripts. Repertoires were generated with immunoSEQ multiplex PCR, while TCRdb's copy carries only in-frame clones and drops some. The table has under 950,000 clones, about 17% seen once. The material sequenced was naive CD4+ T cells from blood. The receptors here all came from a woman under 30 in good health.

The chain recombines TRBV10-3 with TRBJ2-3; 8 bases are a match to TRBD2. Germline-derived CDR1 and CDR2 are ENHRY and SYGVKD. This CDR3 comprises 14 residues. V gave up 10 bases and J gave up 0 bases; unmatched junction bases: 6. The CDR3 loop is CATSLAESTDTQYF. For the CDR3, the DNA is TGTGCCACTTCACTAGCGGAAAGCACAGATACGCAGTATTTT.

The chain combines TRBV4-3 with TRBJ2-7; a possible D gene is TRBD1 (7 bases). Germline values: CDR1 LGHNA, CDR2 YSLEER. CDR3 length: 15 amino acids. The V end lost 2 bases, the J end lost 4 bases, and 15 bases lay between the germline ends. For the CDR3, the DNA is TGCGCCAGCAGCCAATTTACAGGGGACTCATACGAGCAGTACTTC. This codes for CASSQFTGDSYEQYF.

The rearrangement joins TRBV19 to TRBJ2-1, with 9 nucleotides matching TRBD2. This CDR3 is built from 16 residues. The J segment lost 6 bases and the V segment lost 5 bases, leaving 11 bases of the junction unmatched. The germline V gene has CDR1 LNHDA and CDR2 SQIVND (reference sequence). The CDR3: CASSPRTSVVGNEQFF. The CDR3 bases are TGTGCCAGTAGTCCAAGGACTAGCGTTGTGGGCAATGAGCAGTTCTTC.

This clone has more than one count but fewer than ten. V and J are TRBV11-1 and TRBJ2-3, with D possibly TRBD2 on 6 matching bases. CDR1 SGHAT and CDR2 FQDESV come from the germline V gene (reference sequence). Trimming cost V 2 bases and J 0 bases, with 12 bases left between them. This CDR3 comprises 16 residues. The CDR3 loop reads CASSLRRLESTDTQYF. The CDR3 DNA is TGTGCCAGCAGCTTAAGGCGACTAGAAAGCACAGATACGCAGTATTTT.

The V gene is TRBV7-2, the J gene TRBJ2-1; maybe TRBD1 (6 bases). The CDR3 length is 15 residues. Germline V gene lookup returns CDR1 SGHTA and CDR2 FQGNSA. V was clipped by 5 bases and J by 5 bases, with 16 bases between them. Here the CDR3 reads CASSLQGSLNNEQFF. The CDR3 DNA is TGTGCCAGCAGCCTCCAGGGGTCCCTAAACAATGAGCAGTTCTTC.

This clone was counted a few times. Lacking the conserved final phenylalanine or tryptophan, this CDR3 likely reflects a read error. No DNA is shown, since the ends of the CDR3 on it are uncertain; the CDR3 is the one TCRdb lists. The V gene is TRBV2, the J gene TRBJ2-7; the table gives TRBD2 as D, unverified against the DNA. The CDR3 totals 11 residues, both ends included. CDR1 is SNHLY, CDR2 FYNNEI, per germline. CDR3 sequence: CASREDLPQWI.

This clone was picked up one time. For the CDR3, the DNA is TGTGCCAGCAGTTACCGTCCTAGCAGTTCCTACAATGAGCAGTTCTTC. Amino acid sequence: CASSYRPSSSYNEQFF. This chain joins TRBV6-5 and TRBJ2-1; D is perhaps TRBD2 (5 bases). Germline assignment: CDR1 MNHEY and CDR2 SVGAGI. V lost 2 bases and J 1 base, leaving 12 bases between the germline ends. This CDR3 comprises 16 residues.

Only a few counts were recorded for this clone. The gene calls are TRBV29-1 and TRBJ1-1; perhaps TRBD1 as D (5 bases). Germline CDR1 SQVTM, CDR2 ANQGSEA. V lost 4 bases and J 4 bases, leaving 16 bases between the germline ends. The length of the CDR3 is 14 residues. CDR3 amino acids: CSVGVLGRGTEAFF. The CDR3 DNA is TGCAGCGTTGGGGTCTTGGGTAGGGGCACTGAAGCTTTCTTT. Full variable domain (remainder filled in from reference TRBV29-1 and TRBJ1-1): SAVISQKPSRDICQRGTSLTIQCQVDSQVTMMFWYRQQPGQSLTLIATANQGSEATYESGFVIDKFPISRPNLTFSTLTVSNMSPEDSSIYLCSVGVLGRGTEAFFGQGTRLTVV.

CDR3 sequence: CASSLAGTTGYTF. DNA for the CDR3: TGTGCCAGCAGCCTGGCCGGGACGACCGGCTACACCTTC. The chain links TRBV4-2 to TRBJ1-2; a possible D gene is TRBD1 (5 bases). The germline CDR1 and CDR2 sequences are LGHNA and YNFKEQ. V was pared by 4 bases and J by 8 bases, with 14 bases between. The CDR3 is made up of 13 amino acids.

This clone was detected a few times. This chain connects TRBV18 to TRBJ2-7; maybe TRBD2 (6 bases). There are 13 residues in the CDR3. Trimming took 5 bases from V and 6 from J, leaving 14 bases between them. Germline V gene sequence: CDR1 KGHSH, CDR2 LQKENI. The CDR3 reads CASSTGTVGEQYF. The CDR3 coding sequence is TGTGCCAGCTCAACCGGGACTGTAGGCGAGCAGTACTTC.

The rearrangement links TRBV28 to TRBJ1-4; D is undetermined. This CDR3 contains 14 residues. Looked up from germline, CDR1 is MDHEN and CDR2 is SYDVKM. The V end was cut by 5 bases, the J end by 4 bases, with 11 bases between. CDR3 nucleotide sequence: TGTGCCAGCAGTCCCGACACTTTTAATGAAAAACTGTTTTTT. Translation: CASSPDTFNEKLFF.

The gene calls are TRBV28 and TRBJ2-7; D might be TRBD1 (5 bases). Germline CDR1 MDHEN, CDR2 SYDVKM. The CDR3 is 17 residues long. Trimming cost V 8 bases and J 0 bases, with 23 bases left between them. CDR3 region: CASLAGQYQKSSYEQYF. DNA of the CDR3: TGTGCCAGCCTGGCAGGGCAATACCAAAAGAGCTCCTACGAGCAGTACTTC.

In its sample, this clone was seen a few times. The chain has TRBV7-9 and TRBJ1-2, with D tentatively TRBD1 (6 bases). Germline V gene sequence: CDR1 SEHNR, CDR2 FQNEAQ (reference sequence). V was pared by 5 bases and J by 2 bases, with 18 bases between. This CDR3 spans 16 amino acids. CDR3 region: CASSLTPQGTNYGYTF. DNA of the CDR3: TGTGCCAGCAGCCTTACTCCCCAGGGGACGAACTATGGCTACACCTTC.

This sequence joins TRBV6-5 and TRBJ1-2; 7 nucleotides line up with TRBD1. V was pared by 5 bases and J by 7 bases, with 10 bases of the junction left unmatched. Germline CDR1 and CDR2: MNHEY and SVGAGI. CDR3 length: 14 amino acids. CDR3 coding DNA: TGTGCCAGCAGTGCAATGGACAGGACGGGTGGCTACACCTTC. This encodes CASSAMDRTGGYTF.

This clone has a handful of counts. The rearrangement uses TRBV18 and TRBJ1-5; D call uncertain. Trimming took off 5 bases at V and 5 bases at J, with 13 bases between the two ends. The CDR3 sequence is 14 residues long. Per the germline V gene, CDR1 is KGHSH and CDR2 is LQKENI. The CDR3 sequence is CASSSGMVDQPQHF. As DNA, the CDR3 is TGTGCCAGCTCATCCGGGATGGTAGATCAGCCCCAGCATTTT. The whole variable domain, remainder taken from reference TRBV18 and TRBJ1-5, is NAGVMQNPRHLVRRRGQEARLRCSPMKGHSHVYWYRQLPEEGLKFMVYLQKENIIDESGMPKERFSAEFPKEGPSILRIQQVVRGDSAAYFCASSSGMVDQPQHFGDGTRLSIL.

In this sample, this clone turned up a few times. The chain joins TRBV4-3 to TRBJ2-1; 10 nucleotides line up with TRBD2. This CDR3 spans 15 amino acids. The V gene end was trimmed by 2 bases and the J gene end by 9 bases; junction bases not matched to a gene: 7. Germline V gene data show CDR1 as LGHNA and CDR2 as YSLEER. CDR3 nucleotide sequence: TGCGCCAGCAGCCAAAGTCTAGCGGGAGATGGTGAGCAGTTCTTC. Its protein product is CASSQSLAGDGEQFF.

This chain connects TRBV2 to TRBJ1-1, with D perhaps matching TRBD1 (5 bases). The germline V gene has CDR1 SNHLY and CDR2 FYNNEI. This CDR3 is built from 11 residues. Trimming stripped 10 bases from V and 3 bases from J, with 9 bases between. This chain's CDR3 is CATVGDTEAFF. In DNA, the CDR3 is TGTGCCACCGTGGGGGACACTGAAGCTTTCTTT.

In this sample, this clone turned up a few times. The chain combines TRBV19 with TRBJ1-1, with D unclear. Trimming took off 8 bases at V and 0 bases at J, with 4 bases between the two ends. This CDR3 spans 11 amino acids. CDR1 and CDR2 (germline): LNHDA, SQIVND (reference sequence). This CDR3 is CASALNTEAFF. CDR3 in DNA: TGTGCCAGTGCATTGAACACTGAAGCTTTCTTT.

This clone came up a few times. The DNA of the CDR3 is TGTGCCAGCAGCCAGGGTGCGGGAGGGCAAGAGCAGTACTTC. Encoded protein: CASSQGAGGQEQYF. The chain carries TRBV4-2 and TRBJ2-7, with 9 bases that match TRBD2. CDR3 length equals 14 residues. Trimming took 3 bases from V and 7 from J; bases not matched to a gene: 7. The V gene's germline CDR1 is LGHNA and CDR2 YNFKEQ.

J is TRBJ1-5 and V is TRBV28; 7 nucleotides match TRBD1. Trimming removed 5 bases from V and 4 bases from J; junction bases left unmatched: 11. CDR3 length: 16 residues. Germline V gene lookup returns CDR1 MDHEN and CDR2 SYDVKM. CDR3 amino acids: CASSLYRDRTNQPQHF. In DNA, the CDR3 is TGTGCCAGCAGTCTTTACCGGGACAGAACTAATCAGCCCCAGCATTTT.

This clone was recorded a few times. The rearrangement links TRBV14 to TRBJ2-1, with TRBD1 matching over 8 bases. The CDR3 has 15 residues. CDR1 and CDR2 from the germline V gene are SGHDN and FVKESK. The V gene end was trimmed by 3 bases and the J gene end by 6 bases; junction bases not matched to a gene: 7. DNA for the CDR3: TGTGCCAGCAGCCAGCAGCCAACAGGGGGCAATGAGCAGTTCTTC. It translates to CASSQQPTGGNEQFF.

This clone has more than one count but fewer than ten. The rearrangement joins TRBV7-9 to TRBJ2-7; TRBD1 is a possible D gene (6 bases). The CDR3 contains 17 residues. Trimming took 5 bases from V and 3 from J, leaving 23 bases between them. CDR1 is SEHNR and CDR2 is FQNEAQ in the germline V gene (reference sequence). The CDR3 region is CASSVSRNRAVGYEQYF. CDR3 DNA: TGTGCCAGCAGCGTCTCTCGCAACAGGGCGGTAGGCTACGAGCAGTACTTC.

The chain uses TRBV27 and TRBJ1-1; TRBD1 is a possible D gene (6 bases). The CDR3 is made up of 13 amino acids. The germline gives CDR1 MNHEY, CDR2 SMNVEV (reference sequence). Trimming left V 5 bases short and J 6 bases short, with 13 bases between. The CDR3 sequence: CASSEQGKPEAFF. The DNA of the CDR3 is TGTGCCAGCAGTGAACAGGGAAAGCCTGAAGCTTTCTTT.

The chain recombines TRBV18 with TRBJ2-7; possibly TRBD2 for D (6 bases). Trimming removed 3 bases from V and 2 bases from J, with 17 bases in between. CDR1 is KGHSH, CDR2 LQKENI, per germline. The CDR3 has 16 amino acids. CDR3 DNA: TGTGCCAGCTCACCCGGGGGAACAGGACCTACCTACGAGCAGTACTTC. This sequence encodes CASSPGGTGPTYEQYF.

This chain uses TRBV2 with TRBJ1-2; a possible D gene is TRBD1 (5 bases). The CDR3 is 13 residues long. The V end lost 6 bases, the J end lost 4 bases, and 12 bases lay between the germline ends. Germline values: CDR1 SNHLY, CDR2 FYNNEI. CDR3 in amino acids: CASSRDGSYGYTF. Written as DNA, the CDR3 is TGTGCCAGCAGCCGGGACGGTTCCTATGGCTACACCTTC.

Comment on this clone: The sample carries other DNA sequences with the same CDR3. The chain uses TRBV6-1 and TRBJ2-1; 10 bases are shared with TRBD2. Per germline, CDR1 MNHNS and CDR2 SASEGT. V gave up 1 base and J gave up 5 bases; unmatched junction bases: 2. CDR3 length: 15 residues. CDR3 coding DNA: TGTGCCAGCAGTGAAGGGACTAGCGGCCACAATGAGCAGTTCTTC. Residues: CASSEGTSGHNEQFF.

The chain employs TRBV10-2 and TRBJ2-7; 13 bases match TRBD2. Germline V gives CDR1 WSHSY, CDR2 SAAADI. The V segment lost 10 bases and the J segment 3 bases; nucleotides outside the gene matches: 6. CDR3 size: 14 residues. Here the CDR3 reads CAISRTSGSYEQYF. CDR3 bases: TGCGCCATAAGTCGGACTAGCGGGAGCTACGAGCAGTACTTC.

The rearrangement uses TRBV10-3 and TRBJ1-1; 7 nucleotides agree with TRBD1. CDR3 length: 14 amino acids. The V gene end was trimmed by 7 bases and the J gene end by 1 base; junction bases not matched to a gene: 6. The germline V gene has CDR1 ENHRY and CDR2 SYGVKD. CDR3 nucleotides: TGTGCCATCAAGGGGGCACGGTGGAACACTGAAGCTTTCTTT. Translation: CAIKGARWNTEAFF.

This chain links TRBV7-9 with TRBJ2-7; D ambiguous. This CDR3 spans 13 amino acids. Between the trimmed V and J ends, which lost 5 bases and 6 bases, there was a span of 14 bases. CDR1 and CDR2 from the germline V gene are SEHNR and FQNEAQ (reference sequence). CDR3 sequence: CASSLAYSPEQYF. The CDR3 DNA reads TGTGCCAGCAGCCTGGCTTACTCCCCCGAGCAGTACTTC.

This clone showed up just a few times. J is TRBJ2-1 and V is TRBV5-1; D may be TRBD2 (5 bases). Germline CDR1 and CDR2: SGHRS and YFSETQ. The CDR3 loop spans 11 amino acids. Deletions cut 4 bases from V and 7 bases from J, with 6 bases between. In DNA form, the CDR3 reads TGCGCCAGCAGCCCGGGAAATGAGCAGTTCTTC. Its protein product is CASSPGNEQFF.

This clone was picked up a small number of times. The chain carries TRBV5-4 and TRBJ2-2; 8 bases map to TRBD1. Germline CDR1 and CDR2: SGHNT and YYREEE (reference sequence). The CDR3 sequence is 15 residues long. V was clipped by 5 bases and J by 6 bases; unmatched bases: 9. CDR3 sequence (DNA): TGTGCCAGCAGTTGGACAGGGAATAACGCCGGGGAGCTGTTTTTT. This sequence encodes CASSWTGNNAGELFF.

This clone was picked up a small number of times. The rearrangement joins TRBV7-9 to TRBJ2-7; weak D call: TRBD1 (6 bases). The length of the CDR3 is 15 residues. From germline, CDR1 is SEHNR and CDR2 FQNEAQ (reference sequence). With 3 bases removed from V and 0 bases from J, the gap between germline ends came to 12 bases. The CDR3 spells CASSFPSGVSYEQYF. The CDR3 DNA sequence: TGTGCCAGCAGCTTTCCGTCAGGGGTCTCCTACGAGCAGTACTTC. The entire variable domain, with the rest obtained from reference TRBV7-9 and TRBJ2-7, is as follows: DTGVSQNPRHKITKRGQNVTFRCDPISEHNRLYWYRQTLGQGPEFLTYFQNEAQLEKSRLLSDRFSAERPKGSFSTLEIQRTEQGDSAMYLCASSFPSGVSYEQYFGPGTRLTVT.